This T cell receptor (beta chain) was sequenced for a study of beta chain features in type 1 diabetes (dated by TCRdb to the late 2010s). A note on the overall study: No differences in mean age, gender distribution, total cell number or subset yield were found between patients and healthy donors. Whereas all 30 or so donors provided naive and central memory subsets, regulatory and stem cell-like memory subsets were isolated from just 8 patients and roughly 8 healthy donors. Across all samples, some 100,000,000 sorted cells were examined, and cell number per subset correlated strongly with RNA yield. In the study, TCRB repertoires of sorted circulating CD4+ T cell subsets from recently diagnosed type 1 diabetes patients were compared with those of matched healthy donors. Points the paper makes about the study in general: Because small numbers of individuals were included in the HLA sub-analyses, any influence of HLA type on TCRB rearrangement was left unresolved. Fewer insertions and more nucleotide deletions at VDJ recombination sites were observed in patients with type 1 diabetes, implying thymic rearrangement abnormalities. Because cDNA rather than genomic DNA was sequenced, highly expressing activated cells could have been over-represented, although no difference in activation and CD3 levels was found between groups. Naive, central memory and regulatory TCRB repertoires appeared more similar among patients than among healthy donors. In all four CD4+ subsets, TCRB CDR3 length was moderately but significantly shorter in type 1 diabetes patients. Shorter templates might have been favored by PCR, but patient and control samples were amplified and corrected together, so both groups would have been affected equally by any skew.

A single peripheral blood draw of approximately 110 mL on average was collected from each donor into heparinised tubes. Naive, central memory, regulatory and stem cell-like memory CD4+ T cells were sorted on a BD FACSAria II using a panel including CD45RO, CCR7, CD25, CD127, CD95 and CD27. Purity was above 95% for every sorted population. PBMCs were isolated right away by Lymphoprep density gradient centrifugation and were stained directly, without culture. So that batch effects would be minimized, each experiment stained and sorted samples in pairs, pairing one healthy donor with one patient. The entire amount of isolated RNA was reverse transcribed using the High Capacity cDNA Reverse Transcription Kit, so the sequenced TCRB transcripts were expressed ones. Deep immunoSEQ sequencing was performed on naive, central memory and regulatory T cell samples, with an average of roughly 3.3 million total reads per sample. Sorted cells were lysed in RLT buffer and RNA was extracted with DNase-treated RNeasy Micro or Mini kits, depending on cell number. To prevent cross-contamination, each cell subset was processed individually, whereas patient and healthy donor samples were processed jointly. Using the immunoSEQ multiplex PCR, TCRB sequences were amplified from cDNA into 87-bp fragments spanning the CDR3 region. Sequencing of the amplicons was performed on the Illumina HiSeq platform. As for the authors' bioinformatics: PCR bias was computationally corrected using synthetic template baselines, reads within Hamming distance 2 were collapsed, and singletons that could not be merged were discarded. Reads were aligned to IMGT to assign V, D and J genes, CDR3 length, and insertions or deletions at six rearrangement sites. Within each subset, clonotype counts were normalized to sorted cell number, after which true diversity and Gini coefficients were computed with the tcR R package. The overlap coefficient, calculated on TCRB nucleotide sequences, was used to measure repertoire sharing. TCRdb obtained this table from immuneACCESS and retained in-frame rearrangements with V and J assigned. These tables miss some clones; where compared with another copy, unresolved V genes account for less than half of the shortfall, and the remainder is unexplained. V and J calls and clone size are copied from that table; D and trimming were computed from the DNA. Within this sample are about 40,000 clones, with approximately 49% of them counted one time only. The biggest ten clones account for 0.72% of the sample.

The CDR3 numbers 11 residues from cysteine through phenylalanine. Only the CDR3 part of the read is kept: 33 bases, read in frame from the first base. Trimming costs V 5 bases and J 5 bases, and their ends lie 6 bases apart. CDR1 is given as LNHDA and CDR2 as SQIVND, both from the germline V gene (reference sequence). As concerns this clone: Its antigen has not been determined. Base quality data are lacking; no much larger clone is found one base away.

The sequence was obtained from a woman aged 18-29 years in good health. Sequencing was done on a sample of central memory CD4+ T cells from blood. Recombination connected TRBV19 to TRBJ1-2, with the D gene uncertain. The CDR3 sequence is CASSVAYGYTF. The nucleotide sequence reads as follows: TGTGCCAGTAGTGTGGCTTATGGCTACACCTTC.